A single sample gave rise to the 11 T cell receptor beta chains below, sequenced in a study of CD8+CD57+ T cells in acquired aplastic anemia. It was genomic DNA that served as the template for profiling TCR beta VDJ and CDR3. TCRdb reanalysed the reads using MiXCR and keeps one entry per CDR3 protein. The sample gives more than 250,000 distinct CDR3 sequences, around three fifths of which show up once; around 7.6% is in the top ten. Material: sorted CD4+, CD8+, or CD8+CD57+ T cells (not recorded which) from PBMCs. These receptors all stem from a human donor with severe aplastic anemia or a healthy control (not recorded which).

This chain links TRBV6-5 with TRBJ2-3, with D perhaps TRBD1 or TRBD2 (5 bases each). Germline V gene sequence: CDR1 MNHEY, CDR2 SVGAGI. The CDR3 loop spans 14 amino acids. V was shortened by 7 bases and J by 2 bases, with 13 bases between the two germline ends. The CDR3 sequence is CASTPWGTTDTQYF. The CDR3 DNA reads TGTGCCAGCACTCCGTGGGGGACCACAGATACGCAGTATTTT.

This sequence joins TRBV20-1 and TRBJ2-7; D not certain. CDR3 size: 11 residues. Per germline, CDR1 DFQATT and CDR2 SNEGSKA (reference sequence). The ends were cut back, 2 bases at V and 5 bases at J, with 7 bases in the middle. This chain's CDR3 is CSARWHDEQYF. The CDR3, as DNA: TGCAGTGCTAGATGGCACGACGAGCAGTACTTC.

This clonotype was found many times. The chain couples TRBV9 to TRBJ1-3, with a weak D call TRBD1 (5 bases). The CDR3 contains 16 residues. The germline V and J ends were trimmed by 1 base and 4 bases, with 15 bases remaining between them. Germline CDR1 is SGDLS and CDR2 is YYNGEE. Here the CDR3 reads CASSVSLDRDGNTIYF. The CDR3 coding sequence is TGTGCCAGCAGCGTATCTCTCGATCGGGACGGAAACACCATATATTTT. Using reference TRBV9 and TRBJ1-3 for the parts outside the CDR3, the full variable domain is DSGVTQTPKHLITATGQRVTLRCSPRSGDLSVYWYQQSLDQGLQFLIQYYNGEERAKGNILERFSAQQFPDLHSELNLSSLELGDSALYFCASSVSLDRDGNTIYFGEGSWLTVV.

This CDR3 is CSVGGGKMRVYGYTF. CDR3 in DNA: TGCAGCGTTGGCGGAGGTAAAATGAGGGTCTATGGCTACACCTTC. The J gene is TRBJ1-2, the V gene TRBV29-1; D unclear. There are 15 residues in the CDR3. Germline V lookup: CDR1 SQVTM, CDR2 ANQGSEA. V dropped 4 bases and J dropped 4 bases, with 19 bases sitting between them.

This clonotype has a count of ten or more. V usage is TRBV9 and J usage is TRBJ1-1; D is unresolved. V was clipped by 5 bases and J by 1 base, with 9 bases between them. The CDR3 length is 13 residues. The germline V gene encodes CDR1 SGDLS and CDR2 YYNGEE. The CDR3 bases are TGTGCCAGCAGTGATGAGCCGAACACTGAAGCTTTCTTT. This translates into CASSDEPNTEAFF.

This clonotype showed up many times. The chain uses TRBV9 and TRBJ1-6; D perhaps matches TRBD1 (5 bases). With 3 bases removed from V and 5 bases from J, the gap between germline ends came to 12 bases. This CDR3 has 15 residues. The germline CDR1 and CDR2 sequences are SGDLS and YYNGEE. The CDR3 sequence is CASSAQGGDNSPLHF. The CDR3 region has the DNA TGTGCCAGCAGCGCGCAGGGTGGAGATAATTCACCCCTCCACTTT.

CDR3 in amino acids: CATSWGLRNTEAFF. CDR3 DNA sequence: TGTGCCACCAGTTGGGGGCTTCGCAACACTGAAGCTTTCTTT. The rearrangement uses TRBV24-1 and TRBJ1-1; possibly TRBD1 for D (6 bases). V was cut by 6 bases and J by 2 bases, with 12 bases left in between. Germline V gene lookup returns CDR1 KGHDR and CDR2 SFDVKD. This CDR3 is 14 amino acids long.

This clonotype has ten or more counts. The rearrangement uses TRBV5-1 and TRBJ1-4; TRBD1 matches 9 bases. CDR3 length: 15 amino acids. V was pared by 1 base and J by 7 bases, with 5 bases of the junction left unmatched. The germline CDR1 and CDR2 sequences are SGHRS and YFSETQ. CDR3 amino acids: CASSLLGQGSEKLFF. The CDR3 DNA reads as TGCGCCAGCAGCTTGTTGGGACAGGGAAGTGAAAAACTGTTTTTT.

This clonotype was counted between two and nine times. This chain uses TRBV7-6 with TRBJ2-2; D may be TRBD2 (5 bases). The CDR3 loop spans 16 amino acids. Germline V gene lookup returns CDR1 SGHVS and CDR2 FNYEAQ. Trimming shortened V by 0 bases and J by 2 bases, and 10 bases separated the two germline ends. The CDR3 nucleotides read TGTGCCAGCAGCTTAGCGCGAGGGCCCAACACCGGGGAGCTGTTTTTT. This translates into CASSLARGPNTGELFF.

V gene TRBV7-2 combines with J gene TRBJ2-3; D possibly corresponds to TRBD2 (5 bases). CDR1 is SGHTA, CDR2 FQGNSA, per germline. V dropped 2 bases and J dropped 4 bases, with 10 bases sitting between them. CDR3 size: 14 residues. The CDR3 DNA is TGTGCCAGCAGCTTACGCCGGGAACCAGATACGCAGTATTTT. It is translated as CASSLRREPDTQYF.

Turning to this clonotype: The junction differs from germline at one of its ends, possibly a read error. This chain links TRBV7-6 with TRBJ2-5; 9 positions agree with TRBD1. Germline V lookup: CDR1 SGHVS, CDR2 FNYEAQ. The CDR3 extends over 15 amino acids. In DNA form, the CDR3 reads TGTGCTAGCAGCTCCGTACAGGGGGCTCAAGAGACCCAGTACTTC. Translating it yields CASSSVQGAQETQYF. The whole variable domain, filled in from reference TRBV7-6 and TRBJ2-5, reads GAGVSQSPRYKVTKRGQDVALRCDPISGHVSLYWYRQALGQGPEFLTYFNYEAQQDKSGLPNDRFSAERPEGSISTLTIQRTEQRDSAMYRCASSSVQGAQETQYFGPGTRLLVL.